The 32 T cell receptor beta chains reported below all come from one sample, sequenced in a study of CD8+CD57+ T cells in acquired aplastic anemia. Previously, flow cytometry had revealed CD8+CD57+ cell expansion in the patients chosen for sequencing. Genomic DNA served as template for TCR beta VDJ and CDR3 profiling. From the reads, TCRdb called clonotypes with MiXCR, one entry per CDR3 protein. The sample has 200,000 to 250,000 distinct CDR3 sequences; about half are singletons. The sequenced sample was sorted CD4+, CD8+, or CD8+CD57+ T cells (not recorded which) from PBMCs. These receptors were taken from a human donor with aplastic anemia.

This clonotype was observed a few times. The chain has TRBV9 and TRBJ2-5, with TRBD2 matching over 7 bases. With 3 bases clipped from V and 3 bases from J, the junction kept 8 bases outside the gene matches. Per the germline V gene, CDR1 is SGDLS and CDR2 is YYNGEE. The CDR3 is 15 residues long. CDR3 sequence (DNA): TGTGCCAGCAGCGGACACGGGGGGACGGAAGAGACCCAGTACTTC. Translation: CASSGHGGTEETQYF.

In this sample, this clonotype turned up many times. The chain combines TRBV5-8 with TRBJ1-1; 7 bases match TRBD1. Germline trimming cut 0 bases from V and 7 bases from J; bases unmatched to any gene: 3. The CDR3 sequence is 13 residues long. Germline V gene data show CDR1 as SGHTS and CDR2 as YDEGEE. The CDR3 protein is CASSLGGQLEAFF. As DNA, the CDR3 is TGTGCCAGCAGCTTGGGGGGACAGCTTGAAGCTTTCTTT.

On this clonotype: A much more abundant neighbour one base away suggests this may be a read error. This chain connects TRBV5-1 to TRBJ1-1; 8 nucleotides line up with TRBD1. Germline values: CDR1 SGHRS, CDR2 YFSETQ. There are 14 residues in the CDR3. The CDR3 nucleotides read TGCGCCAGCAGCTTAGACAGGGGAGTAACTGGAGCTTTCTTT. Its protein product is CASSLDRGVTGAFF.

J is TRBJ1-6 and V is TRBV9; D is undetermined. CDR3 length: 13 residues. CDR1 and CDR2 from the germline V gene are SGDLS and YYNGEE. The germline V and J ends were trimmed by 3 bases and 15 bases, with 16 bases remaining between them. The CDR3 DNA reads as TGTGCCAGCAGCGCCACTCGGGATTCGCTCCTCCACTTT. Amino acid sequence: CASSATRDSLLHF.

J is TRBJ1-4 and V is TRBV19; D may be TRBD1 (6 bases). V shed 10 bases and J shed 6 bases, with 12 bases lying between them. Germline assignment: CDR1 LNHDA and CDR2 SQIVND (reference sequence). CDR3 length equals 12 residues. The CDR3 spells CATLAGDEKLFF. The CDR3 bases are TGTGCCACCCTTGCAGGGGATGAAAAACTGTTTTTT.

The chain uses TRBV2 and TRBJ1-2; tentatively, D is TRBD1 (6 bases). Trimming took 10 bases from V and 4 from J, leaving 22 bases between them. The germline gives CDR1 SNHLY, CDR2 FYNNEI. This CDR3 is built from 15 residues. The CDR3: CAIGRERQGSYGYTF. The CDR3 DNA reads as TGTGCCATAGGGAGGGAACGGCAGGGGAGCTATGGCTACACCTTC.

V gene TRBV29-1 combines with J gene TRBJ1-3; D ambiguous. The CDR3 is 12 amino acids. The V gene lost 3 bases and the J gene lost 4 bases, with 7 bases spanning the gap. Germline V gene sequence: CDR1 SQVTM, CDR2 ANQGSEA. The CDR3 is CSVDSSGNTIYF. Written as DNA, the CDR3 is TGCAGCGTTGACAGTTCAGGAAACACCATATATTTT.

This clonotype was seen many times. CDR3 sequence reads: CASSLDLGRVSVYGYTF. The CDR3 DNA reads as TGTGCCAGCAGCTTAGATCTGGGCAGGGTTTCAGTTTATGGCTACACCTTC. This chain joins TRBV11-2 and TRBJ1-2; D possibly corresponds to TRBD1 (5 bases). Germline V gives CDR1 SGHAT, CDR2 FQNNGV. CDR3 length equals 17 residues. V lost 0 bases and J 5 bases, leaving 19 bases between the germline ends.

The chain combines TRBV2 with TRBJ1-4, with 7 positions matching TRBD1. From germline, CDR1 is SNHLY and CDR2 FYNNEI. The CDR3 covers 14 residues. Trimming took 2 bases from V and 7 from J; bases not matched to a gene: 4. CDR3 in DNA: TGTGCCAGCAGTGAACCGGGACAGATTGAAAAACTGTTTTTT. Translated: CASSEPGQIEKLFF. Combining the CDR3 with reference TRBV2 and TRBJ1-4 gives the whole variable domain EPEVTQTPSHQVTQMGQEVILRCVPISNHLYFYWYRQILGQKVEFLVSFYNNEISEKSEIFDDQFSVERPDGSNFTLKIRSTKLEDSAMYFCASSEPGQIEKLFFGSGTQLSVL.

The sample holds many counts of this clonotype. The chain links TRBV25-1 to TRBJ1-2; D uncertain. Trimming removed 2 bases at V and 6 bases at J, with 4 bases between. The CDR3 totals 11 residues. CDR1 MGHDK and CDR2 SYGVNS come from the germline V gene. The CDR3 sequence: CASSEMDGYTF. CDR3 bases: TGTGCCAGCAGTGAAATGGATGGCTACACCTTC.

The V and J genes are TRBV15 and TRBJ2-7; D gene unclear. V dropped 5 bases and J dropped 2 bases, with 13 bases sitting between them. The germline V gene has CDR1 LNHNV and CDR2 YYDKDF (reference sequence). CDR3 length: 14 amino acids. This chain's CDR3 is CATSYSARTYEQYF. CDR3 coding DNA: TGTGCCACCAGCTACTCTGCTAGGACCTACGAGCAGTACTTC.

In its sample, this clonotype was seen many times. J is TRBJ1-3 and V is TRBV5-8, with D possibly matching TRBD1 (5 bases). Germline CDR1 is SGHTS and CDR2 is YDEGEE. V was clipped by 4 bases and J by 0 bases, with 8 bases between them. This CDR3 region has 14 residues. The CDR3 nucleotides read TGTGCCAGCAGCGTAGACAGCTCTGGAAACACCATATATTTT. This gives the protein CASSVDSSGNTIYF.

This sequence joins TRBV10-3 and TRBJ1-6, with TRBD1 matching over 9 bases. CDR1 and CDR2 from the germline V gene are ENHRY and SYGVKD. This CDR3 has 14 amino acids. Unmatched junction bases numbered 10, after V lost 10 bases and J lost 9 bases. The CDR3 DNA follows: TGTGCCAGCTCACCGGGACAGGGAATTTCACCCCTCCACTTT. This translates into CASSPGQGISPLHF.

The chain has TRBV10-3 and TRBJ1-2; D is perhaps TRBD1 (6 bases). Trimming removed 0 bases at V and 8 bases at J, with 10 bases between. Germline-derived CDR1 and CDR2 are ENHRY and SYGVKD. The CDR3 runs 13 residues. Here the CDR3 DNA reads TGTGCCATCAGTGAGTCTGAACAGGGCGGCTACACCTTC. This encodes CAISESEQGGYTF.

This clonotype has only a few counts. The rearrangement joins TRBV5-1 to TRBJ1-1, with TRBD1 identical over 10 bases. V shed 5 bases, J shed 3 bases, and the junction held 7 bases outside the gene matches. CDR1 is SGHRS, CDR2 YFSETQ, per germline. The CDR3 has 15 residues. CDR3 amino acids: CASRYDRGRDTEAFF. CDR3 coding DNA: TGCGCCAGCAGATATGACAGGGGGCGAGACACTGAAGCTTTCTTT.

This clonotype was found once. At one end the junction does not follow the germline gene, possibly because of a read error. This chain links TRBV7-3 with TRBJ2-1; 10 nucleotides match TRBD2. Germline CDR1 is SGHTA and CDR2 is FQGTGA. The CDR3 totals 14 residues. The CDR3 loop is CASSFSGGRNGQFF. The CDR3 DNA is TGTGCCAGCAGCTTTAGCGGGGGGCGCAATGGGCAGTTCTTC.

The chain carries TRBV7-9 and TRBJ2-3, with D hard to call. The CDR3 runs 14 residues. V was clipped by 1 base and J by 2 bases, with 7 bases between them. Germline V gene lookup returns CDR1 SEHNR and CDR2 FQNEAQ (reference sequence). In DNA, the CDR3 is TGTGCCAGCAGCTTAGTCCTCAACACAGATACGCAGTATTTT. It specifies CASSLVLNTDTQYF. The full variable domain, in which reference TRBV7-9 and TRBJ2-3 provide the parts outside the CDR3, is DTGVSQNPRHKITKRGQNVTFRCDPISEHNRLYWYRQTLGQGPEFLTYFQNEAQLEKSRLLSDRFSAERPKGSFSTLEIQRTEQGDSAMYLCASSLVLNTDTQYFGPGTRLTVL.

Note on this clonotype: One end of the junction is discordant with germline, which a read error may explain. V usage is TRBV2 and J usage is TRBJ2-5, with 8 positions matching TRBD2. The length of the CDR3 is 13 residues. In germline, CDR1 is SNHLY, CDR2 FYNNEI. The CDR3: CASKRLAWETQHF. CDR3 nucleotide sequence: TGTGCCAGCAAGAGACTAGCGTGGGAGACCCAGCACTTC. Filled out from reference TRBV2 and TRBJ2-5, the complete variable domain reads EPEVTQTPSHQVTQMGQEVILRCVPISNHLYFYWYRQILGQKVEFLVSFYNNEISEKSEIFDDQFSVERPDGSNFTLKIRSTKLEDSAMYFCASKRLAWETQHFGPGTRLLVL.

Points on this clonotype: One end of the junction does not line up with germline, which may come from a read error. Here the CDR3 reads CSARHDRGAGELYF. In DNA form, the CDR3 reads TGCAGTGCCCGCCACGACAGGGGGGCTGGGGAGCTGTACTTC. The chain combines TRBV20-1 with TRBJ2-7, with 9 bases fitting TRBD1. The CDR3 length is 14 residues. In germline, CDR1 is DFQATT, CDR2 SNEGSKA (reference sequence).

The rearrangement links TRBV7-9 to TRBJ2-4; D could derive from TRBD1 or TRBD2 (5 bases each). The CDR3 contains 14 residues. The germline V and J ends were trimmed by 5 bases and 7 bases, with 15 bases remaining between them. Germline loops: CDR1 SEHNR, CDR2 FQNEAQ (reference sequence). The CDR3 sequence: CASSDRGPRNIQYF. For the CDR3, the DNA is TGTGCCAGCAGCGACCGGGGCCCTAGGAACATTCAGTACTTC. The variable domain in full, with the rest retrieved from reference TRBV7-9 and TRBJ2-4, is DTGVSQNPRHKITKRGQNVTFRCDPISEHNRLYWYRQTLGQGPEFLTYFQNEAQLEKSRLLSDRFSAERPKGSFSTLEIQRTEQGDSAMYLCASSDRGPRNIQYFGAGTRLSVL.

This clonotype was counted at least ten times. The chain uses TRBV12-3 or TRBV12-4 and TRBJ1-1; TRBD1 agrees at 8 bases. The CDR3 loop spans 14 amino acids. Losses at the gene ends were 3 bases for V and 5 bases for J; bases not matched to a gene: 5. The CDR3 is CASSLTRQGTEAFF. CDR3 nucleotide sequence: TGTGCCAGCAGTTTGACGAGACAGGGGACTGAAGCTTTCTTT.

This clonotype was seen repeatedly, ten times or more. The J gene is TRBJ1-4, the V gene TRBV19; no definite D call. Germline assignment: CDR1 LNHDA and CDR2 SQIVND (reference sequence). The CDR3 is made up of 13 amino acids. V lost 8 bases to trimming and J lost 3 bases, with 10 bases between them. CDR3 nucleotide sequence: TGTGCCAGTCTCGGGCAGGCTAATGAAAAACTGTTTTTT. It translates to CASLGQANEKLFF.

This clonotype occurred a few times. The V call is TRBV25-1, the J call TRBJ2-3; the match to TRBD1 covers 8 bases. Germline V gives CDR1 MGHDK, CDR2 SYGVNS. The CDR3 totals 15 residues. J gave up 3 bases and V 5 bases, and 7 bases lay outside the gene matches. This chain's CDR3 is CASSKRTGRTDTQYF. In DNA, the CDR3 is TGTGCCAGCAGTAAGAGGACAGGGCGTACAGATACGCAGTATTTT.

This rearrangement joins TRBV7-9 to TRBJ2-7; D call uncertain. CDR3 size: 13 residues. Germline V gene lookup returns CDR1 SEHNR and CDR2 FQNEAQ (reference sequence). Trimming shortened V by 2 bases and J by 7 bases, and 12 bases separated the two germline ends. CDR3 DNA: TGTGCCAGCAGCTTAAGGAGTAACGTTGAGCAGTACTTC. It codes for CASSLRSNVEQYF.

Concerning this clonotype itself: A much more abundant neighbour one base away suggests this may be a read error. CDR3 sequence: CATSIPNSPLHF. CDR3 nucleotide sequence: TGTGCCACCTCAATCCCGAATTCACCCCTCCACTTT. The chain carries TRBV18 and TRBJ1-6; D call uncertain. CDR1 and CDR2 (germline): KGHSH, LQKENI. The CDR3 runs to 12 residues.

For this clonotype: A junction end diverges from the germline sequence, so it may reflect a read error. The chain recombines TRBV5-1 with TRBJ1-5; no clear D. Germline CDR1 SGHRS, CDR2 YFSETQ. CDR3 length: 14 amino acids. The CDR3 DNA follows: TGCGCCAGCAGCTCCTCGGGCGGGAATCAGCCCCAGCATTTC. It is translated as CASSSSGGNQPQHF.

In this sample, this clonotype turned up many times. The DNA of the CDR3 is TGTGCCAGCAGCTCCCCTTCTTCACCCCTCCACTTT. Protein product: CASSSPSSPLHF. The J gene is TRBJ1-6, the V gene TRBV7-9; D unclear. CDR1 is SEHNR, CDR2 FQNEAQ, per germline (reference sequence). CDR3 length: 12 amino acids. The V end lost 4 bases, the J end lost 9 bases, and 7 bases lay between the germline ends. The full variable domain, rest sourced from reference TRBV7-9 and TRBJ1-6, is DTGVSQNPRHKITKRGQNVTFRCDPISEHNRLYWYRQTLGQGPEFLTYFQNEAQLEKSRLLSDRFSAERPKGSFSTLEIQRTEQGDSAMYLCASSSPSSPLHFGNGTRLTVT.

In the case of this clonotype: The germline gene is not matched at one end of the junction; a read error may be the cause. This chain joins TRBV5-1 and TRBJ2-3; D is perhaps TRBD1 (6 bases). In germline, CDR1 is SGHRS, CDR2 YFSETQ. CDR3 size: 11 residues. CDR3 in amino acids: CASSLDGQRYF. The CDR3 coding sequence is TGTGCCAGCAGCTTGGATGGACAGCGGTATTTT.

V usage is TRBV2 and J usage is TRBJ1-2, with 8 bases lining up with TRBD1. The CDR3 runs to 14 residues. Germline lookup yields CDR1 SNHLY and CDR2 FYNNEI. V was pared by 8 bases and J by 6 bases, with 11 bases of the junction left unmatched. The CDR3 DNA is TGTGCCAGCGGAATCATGACAGGGGTGAATGGCTACACCTTC. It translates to CASGIMTGVNGYTF.

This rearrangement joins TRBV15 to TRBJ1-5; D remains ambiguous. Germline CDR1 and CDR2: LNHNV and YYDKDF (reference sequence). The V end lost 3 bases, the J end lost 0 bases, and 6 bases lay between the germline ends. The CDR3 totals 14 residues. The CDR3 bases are TGTGCCACCAGCAGGGGAACTAGCAATCAGCCCCAGCATTTT. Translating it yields CATSRGTSNQPQHF. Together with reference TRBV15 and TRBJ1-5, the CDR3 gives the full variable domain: DAMVIQNPRYQVTQFGKPVTLSCSQTLNHNVMYWYQQKSSQAPKLLFHYYDKDFNNEADTPDNFQSRRPNTSFCFLDIRSPGLGDTAMYLCATSRGTSNQPQHFGDGTRLSIL.

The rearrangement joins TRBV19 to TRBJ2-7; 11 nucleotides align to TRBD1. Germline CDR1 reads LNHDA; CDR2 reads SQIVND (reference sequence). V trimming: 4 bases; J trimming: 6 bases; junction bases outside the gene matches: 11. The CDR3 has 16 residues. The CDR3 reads CASSSNPGQGGVEQYF. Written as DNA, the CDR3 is TGTGCCAGTAGTAGCAATCCGGGACAGGGGGGCGTCGAGCAGTACTTC. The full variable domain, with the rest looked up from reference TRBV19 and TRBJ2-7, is DGGITQSPKYLFRKEGQNVTLSCEQNLNHDAMYWYRQDPGQGLRLIYYSQIVNDFQKGDIAEGYSVSREKKESFPLTVTSAQKNPTAFYLCASSSNPGQGGVEQYFGPGTRLTVT.

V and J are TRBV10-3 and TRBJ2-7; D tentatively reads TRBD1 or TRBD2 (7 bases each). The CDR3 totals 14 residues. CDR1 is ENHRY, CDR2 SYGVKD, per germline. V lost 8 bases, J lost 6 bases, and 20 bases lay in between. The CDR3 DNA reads TGTGCCATCCTGGGGGGGGAGGGGGCGGTCGAGCAGTACTTC. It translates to CAILGGEGAVEQYF.